These T cell receptor beta chains were read from a single sample in a study of blood T cells in healthy people across ages. Each CDR3 protein gets one entry after TCRdb re-called the 5' RACE reads with MiXCR. The sample includes around 280,000 distinct CDR3 sequences, around 29% of them seen just once. Sequencing input: blood. Source of these receptors: a woman aged 70-85 years in good health. Each CDR3 is given with its conserved first and last residue. The order of the fields is D gene, clone size, V gene, CDR3 length, J gene, CDR3 DNA, CDR3 protein. The D gene is left open where the match is weak. Expanded clones are given a class, and other clones once, few, many or no size at all.

NA	few	TRBV29-1	12	TRBJ1-1	TGCAGCGTTCTCTCTCAGAGGTCCCAAGCTTTCTTT	CSVLSQRSQAFF
NA	NA	TRBV7-9	16	TRBJ1-4	TGTGCCAGCAGCTTAATCAGCCTGGCAACTAATGAAAAACTGTTTTTT	CASSLISLATNEKLFF
NA	NA	TRBV12-3/TRBV12-4	11	TRBJ2-3	TGTGCCAGCAGTTTGTCTTCTAGCCAGTATTTT	CASSLSSSQYF
NA	few	TRBV20-1	16	TRBJ2-3	TGCAGTACTAGCCCCCCCAGAAGCGGGAGCACAGATACGCAGTATTTT	CSTSPPRSGSTDTQYF
NA	NA	TRBV6-1	14	TRBJ1-1	TGTGCCAGCAGTGAAAGGGTCGGGTGGGCTGAAGCTTTCTTT	CASSERVGWAEAFF
NA	NA	TRBV20-1	13	TRBJ2-3	TGCAGTGCTAAAGGCGGTAACACAGATACGCAGTATTTT	CSAKGGNTDTQYF
TRBD1	few	TRBV10-1	15	TRBJ1-1	TGCGCCAGCAGTGAGGGAACAGGGGGCGAAGCTGAAGCTTTCTTT	CASSEGTGGEAEAFF
NA	NA	TRBV2	15	TRBJ2-3	TGTGCCAGCACCCGTCGGCGGGGTAGCACAGATACGCAGTATTTT	CASTRRRGSTDTQYF
NA	NA	TRBV15	14	TRBJ2-2	TGTGCCACCAGCAGAGATATTGACACCGGGGAGCTGTTTTTT	CATSRDIDTGELFF
NA	NA	TRBV20-1	16	TRBJ2-7	TGCAGTGCTAGAAAGGCCGGGACCCCGAAATGGGACGAGCAGTACTTC	CSARKAGTPKWDEQYF
TRBD1	NA	TRBV6-1	15	TRBJ2-1	TGTGCCAGCCGTGGCCGGGACAGGGACCTCAATGAGCAGTTCTTC	CASRGRDRDLNEQFF
NA	NA	TRBV11-1	15	TRBJ2-7	TGTGCCAGCAGCTTAGGCTGGGGACCGAACTACGAGCAGTACTTC	CASSLGWGPNYEQYF
NA	few	TRBV5-1	15	TRBJ2-5	TGCGCCAGCAGCTTGGGGCGGGGTACGTCGGAGACCCAGTACTTC	CASSLGRGTSETQYF
NA	NA	TRBV18	15	TRBJ2-1	TGTGCCAGCTCACCAAGCAGGACGGGGCGGGGTGAGCAGTTCTTC	CASSPSRTGRGEQFF
NA	NA	TRBV4-1	16	TRBJ2-3	TGCGCCAGCAGCCCCTCTATTTCAGTGCGCACAGATACGCAGTATTTT	CASSPSISVRTDTQYF
NA	few	TRBV19	18	TRBJ2-6	TGTGCCAGTACGGTCCACGGGACAAAGTCGTCTGGGGCCAACGTCCTGACTTTC	CASTVHGTKSSGANVLTF
NA	NA	TRBV7-9	12	TRBJ1-2	TGTGCCAGCAGCGCTCGGACGTGGAGCTACACCTTC	CASSARTWSYTF
NA	few	TRBV18	13	TRBJ2-5	TGTGCCAGCTCAGATAATGATCAGGAGACCCAGTACTTC	CASSDNDQETQYF
NA	NA	TRBV6-6	14	TRBJ2-5	TGTGCCAGCAGTTACTCATCTGGCGAAGAGACCCAGTACTTC	CASSYSSGEETQYF
NA	NA	TRBV4-3	15	TRBJ2-7	TGCGCCAGCAGCCAAGGTTTTGCAGGAACCTACGAGCAGTACTTC	CASSQGFAGTYEQYF
TRBD2	few	TRBV7-9	16	TRBJ2-1	TGTGCCAGCAGCTTAGTTAGCGGGAGGGCCCAAGATGAGCAGTTCTTC	CASSLVSGRAQDEQFF
NA	few	TRBV19	17	TRBJ2-2	TGTGCCAGTAGTATAGGCAGGGGAGCTCTAAACACCGGGGAGCTGTTTTTT	CASSIGRGALNTGELFF
TRBD1	few	TRBV20-1	15	TRBJ1-2	TGCAGTGCTAGAGGAGTAGGGGGCGCTAACTATGGCTACACCTTC	CSARGVGGANYGYTF
NA	NA	TRBV10-3	13	TRBJ2-5	TGTGCCATCAGTGGTAACCCACAAGAGACCCAGTACTTC	CAISGNPQETQYF
NA	NA	TRBV20-1	16	TRBJ1-6	TGCAGTGCTAGACAGGGACCTTGGTCCTATAATTCACCCCTCCACTTT	CSARQGPWSYNSPLHF
NA	few	TRBV12-3/TRBV12-4	15	TRBJ1-2	TGTGCCAGCAGTCCTCAATGGACAGTTAACTATGGCTACACCTTC	CASSPQWTVNYGYTF
TRBD2	NA	TRBV9	15	TRBJ2-5	TGTGCCAGCAGCGTAGCTAGCGGGGGGCAAGAGACCCAGTACTTC	CASSVASGGQETQYF
NA	NA	TRBV3-1	14	TRBJ2-7	TGTGCCAGCAGCCAAATTGACCAGCCCCTCGAGCAGTACTTC	CASSQIDQPLEQYF
NA	NA	TRBV2	15	TRBJ1-5	TGTGCCAGCACCATGGACCAAGTAAGCAATCAGCCCCAGCATTTT	CASTMDQVSNQPQHF
NA	NA	TRBV28	12	TRBJ2-7	TGTGCCAGCAGTTTGAACTCCTACGAGCAGCACTTC	CASSLNSYEQHF
TRBD2	NA	TRBV11-2	16	TRBJ2-1	TGTGCCAGCAGCCCGCAGGCTAGCGGAGCCTACAATGAGCAGTTCTTC	CASSPQASGAYNEQFF
TRBD1	few	TRBV6-5	14	TRBJ1-6	TGTGCCAGCAGAGGGACAGGGGATTATTCACCCCTCCACTTT	CASRGTGDYSPLHF
TRBD2	NA	TRBV9	14	TRBJ2-1	TGTGCCAGCAGCGGACTAGCGCTCAGCAATGAGCAGTTCTTC	CASSGLALSNEQFF
TRBD1	NA	TRBV19	14	TRBJ1-4	TGTGCCAGTAATCAGGGGGCGTTTGGTGAAAAACTGTTTTTT	CASNQGAFGEKLFF
NA	few	TRBV5-1	15	TRBJ2-2	TGCGCCAGCAGTCCATATAGCCTTAACACCGGGGAGCTGTTTTTT	CASSPYSLNTGELFF
TRBD1	few	TRBV18	14	TRBJ1-4	TGTGCCAGCTCCCCAGGACAGGCGGGTGAAAAACTGTTTTTT	CASSPGQAGEKLFF
TRBD2	NA	TRBV20-1	15	TRBJ2-5	TGCAGTGCTAAGACTAGCGGGAGGTACCAAGAGACCCAGTACTTC	CSAKTSGRYQETQYF
NA	NA	TRBV4-1	15	TRBJ1-6	TGCGCCAGCAGCCAAGGGGACGGACGAAATTCACCCCTCCACTTT	CASSQGDGRNSPLHF
NA	NA	TRBV12-3/TRBV12-4	16	TRBJ2-5	TGTGCCAGCAGCCGAAGGGACAGCGGGATTAGAGAGACCCAGTACTTC	CASSRRDSGIRETQYF
NA	few	TRBV25-1	14	TRBJ2-4	TGTGCCAGCAGTGAATTCGCACCTCAAAACATTCAGTACTTC	CASSEFAPQNIQYF
NA	many	TRBV27	13	TRBJ2-7	TGTGCCAGCAGGGGATCGGACAGATACGAGCAGTACTTC	CASRGSDRYEQYF
NA	few	TRBV6-1	14	TRBJ2-1	TGTGCCAGCAGTAGTGCCCCGGGGAACGATGAGCAGTTCTTC	CASSSAPGNDEQFF
TRBD1	NA	TRBV28	14	TRBJ2-7	TGTGCCAGCAGTGCCCCGACAGGGGGAAGGGAGCAGTACTTC	CASSAPTGGREQYF
TRBD1	NA	TRBV12-3/TRBV12-4	15	TRBJ2-7	TGTGCCAGCACCAGCAGACAGGGGGGGGACTACGAGCAGTACTTC	CASTSRQGGDYEQYF
NA	few	TRBV28	17	TRBJ2-7	TGTGCCAGCAGTTTATGCAAATTACAGGGCGCTTCCTACGAGCAGTACTTC	CASSLCKLQGASYEQYF
TRBD1	NA	TRBV18	15	TRBJ1-6	TGTGCCAGCTCTCTCGGACAGGGGAATAATTCACCCCTCCACTTT	CASSLGQGNNSPLHF
TRBD2	few	TRBV29-1	14	TRBJ2-5	TGCAGCGTTGCAACTAGCGGGAGTCACGAGACCCAGTACTTC	CSVATSGSHETQYF
TRBD2	few	TRBV29-1	15	TRBJ2-1	TGCAGCGTTGAAGAACCACTAGCGTACTACAATGAGCAGTTCTTC	CSVEEPLAYYNEQFF
NA	NA	TRBV6-6	12	TRBJ1-3	TGTGCCAGCGGCGCAGACCCCAACACCATATATTTT	CASGADPNTIYF
TRBD1	few	TRBV28	14	TRBJ2-1	TGTGCCAGCAGTCAGGGGGCTAGCTACAATGAGCAGTTCTTC	CASSQGASYNEQFF
NA	NA	TRBV6-5	15	TRBJ2-7	TGTGCCAGCAGTTACATGGGGCAGGTAGCCTACGAGCAGTACTTC	CASSYMGQVAYEQYF
NA	few	TRBV20-1	14	TRBJ2-3	TGCAGTGCTCAGGACGGGCCGAGCACAGATACGCAGTATTTT	CSAQDGPSTDTQYF
TRBD2	NA	TRBV20-1	16	TRBJ2-2	TGCAGTGCTAGCCCAGGACTAGCGGGAGCTGCCGGGGAGCTGTTTTTT	CSASPGLAGAAGELFF